The entry that follows covers one T cell receptor (beta chain) sequence. Its antigen has not been determined. It has no much larger one-base neighbor in the sample; base qualities were not kept. The data were obtained in a study of cytomegalovirus exposure and HLA in healthy donors (dated by TCRdb to 2016 to 2017). With respect to the entire study: According to an earlier analysis of around 600 of the donors, about 179 million T cells yielded roughly 110 million unique TCR beta sequences and about 300 Gb of sequence data. Because of strong linkage in the cohort, a few DR-DQ haplotypes were treated as single units for association and clustering. Across 300 to 400 genotyped donors of the cohort, an average of roughly 230,000 unique TCR beta nucleotide sequences per donor were sequenced, and 15% to 20% of those sequences were non-productive. Alongside the repertoire data, information on donor age, sex, ethnicity and CMV serostatus was compiled. To decide whether each TCR beta V gene segment behaved as functional or pseudogenic, an earlier analysis of 587 of the donors relied on high-throughput TCR beta sequencing. To predict cytomegalovirus infection status, the study combined high-throughput TCR immunosequencing, statistical association of individual TCRs with disease status, and machine learning. A separate validation cohort of some 130 different subjects was used in addition to the approximately 610-subject first cohort. Approximately 310 gigabases of sequencing data and around 88 million unique TCR sequences made up an early release that covered 500 to 700 HLA-typed donors. Typing coverage differed by locus: A, B, C, DRB1 and DQB1 were typed in roughly 620-630 donors, DQA1 in 500 to 550, DPA1 in around 600, and DPB1 in roughly 450. In a later analysis, previously published TCR beta repertoires from several hundred donors were re-analyzed and high-resolution HLA genotyping was added so that TCR occurrence patterns could be studied. All discovery cohort repertoires had been generated using a single sequencing platform. The later analysis used no new phenotypic data to find candidate immune exposures, relying instead on TCR beta sequences and their occurrence across donors. The study aimed to test whether signatures of past pathogen exposure could be identified by cataloging public T cell receptors. The study used immunosequencing to profile the T cell repertoires of approximately 690 subjects and linked those repertoires to cytomegalovirus serostatus. Both class I and class II loci were covered by HLA typing, at four-digit resolution. In a later genetic analysis, genome-wide SNP genotypes for 398 of the 666 donors were used, and that subset was treated as a discovery cohort. Among the approximately 400 genotyped donors, around 79% belonged to the genetic ancestry cluster associated with self-reported Caucasian donors.

The cohort comprised fewer than 750 healthy bone marrow donors. At the time of sampling, all cohort members were nominally healthy, though unrecorded immune exposures were likely present. The donor tested CMV seropositive, placing the donor among the approximately 310 seropositive members of the cohort. A peripheral blood sample was collected from each donor, and TCR beta sequencing was performed on peripheral blood mononuclear cells. Genomic DNA extraction from the blood cell samples was performed with the Qiagen DNeasy Blood Extraction Kit. V gives up 0 bases and J gives up 0 bases, and the segment between their germline ends measures 5 bases. Including cysteine and phenylalanine, the CDR3 has 14 amino acids. Only the CDR3 region is kept as DNA, spanning 42 bases read in frame from base 1. The CDR1 and CDR2 encoded by the germline V gene (reference sequence) are MNHNY and SVGAGI. The investigation overall reported the following: HLA typing was unavailable for some donors at each locus, so association tests used only the typed subset. Several of the top co-occurrence clusters appeared to be linked to parvovirus B19, influenza, CMV and Epstein-Barr virus, according to a later analysis. Because the 87-base-pair reads could not distinguish some IMGT-functional V segments, including TRBV6-2 and TRBV6-3, those segments were excluded. CMV serostatus was the only immune exposure information available for the cohort. The authors suggested that the approach could potentially be extended to other disease states and immunological phenotypes. A group of highly shared sequence variants was considered likely to be a technical artifact of the sequencing pipeline. In an earlier analysis of about 600 of the donors, most TCR beta V segments appeared in productive rearrangements about 87% or about 30% of the time, broadly matching IMGT annotations. The study gave a list of 150 to 200 TCR beta chains associated with cytomegalovirus. Compared with the 666-donor mean, donors in an Asian-associated ancestry cluster had fewer N-insertions in productive TCRs, according to a later genetic analysis. Presence/absence analyses assumed roughly uniform sequencing depth across donors, an assumption that may not hold. Only TCR beta chains were sequenced in this cohort, and the absence of alpha or paired-chain data limited detectable features. In both the original and validation cohorts, the classifier was reported to diagnose cytomegalovirus status with high specificity and sensitivity. A further reported finding was that TCR beta sequences accurately predicted the HLA-A and HLA-B alleles for most subjects in the first cohort. According to a later analysis, TCR association rates differed among HLA loci, with DRB1 alleles showing the most associated TCRs and HLA-C alleles showing the fewest. Most TCR sequences were seen in very few donors, while some public TCRs were found in many individuals. In a later analysis, most CMV-associated TCR beta chains were found to appear HLA-restricted, with HLA associations seemingly driven largely by CMV exposure. A later analysis found that HLA-associated TCR beta chains were more clonally expanded and had lower generation probabilities than equally common non-associated chains. In a later genetic analysis, a missense DCLRE1C variant was associated with V-gene and J-gene trimming of TCR beta chains, and the association was replicated in an independent cohort. A few of the identified cytomegalovirus-associated TCR beta chains were confirmed in vitro to be specific for cytomegalovirus antigens. Because counts were too low, seventeen rarely observed V segments, including chromosome 9 orphons, were excluded from the earlier analysis of several hundred of the donors. Linkage disequilibrium might explain the correlated functional status among segregating V segments, but an unknown experimental factor could not be ruled out. A later analysis associated about 16,000 TCR beta sequences with specific HLA alleles at a false discovery rate of 0.05. Strong co-occurrence of HLA alleles, especially DR and DQ, made assigning TCR associations to individual alleles difficult.

Libraries came from the immunoSEQ multiplex PCR assay. A mixture of 60 forward primers for TCR Vbeta segments and 13 reverse primers for TCR Jbeta segments was used in the multiplex PCR. The CDR3 region of rearranged TCR beta genes was amplified from genomic DNA by a multiplex PCR assay. The amplified TCR beta libraries were sequenced on the Illumina HiSeq System as 87-base-pair reads. The study's processing was this. In a later analysis, 80 million or so unique TCR beta chains were counted across the roughly 610 repertoires, and approximately 9.9 million of these chains were shared by at least two donors. A nearest-neighbor algorithm error-corrected the raw reads and collapsed the reads into unique sequences, merging closely related sequences to remove PCR and sequencing errors. To assign V, D and J gene segments, CDR3 sequences were aligned to IMGT reference sequences. For a sequence to be retained, at least a six-nucleotide match to both a V gene segment and a J gene segment was required. Rearrangements were classified as productive when the CDR3 lacked stop codons and remained in frame with V and J, and all other rearrangements were classified as non-productive. Following IMGT convention, CDR3 was defined as the stretch from the second conserved V-encoded cysteine to the conserved J-encoded phenylalanine. The earlier analysis of about 560 of the donors excluded any sequence lacking an unambiguous match to a single V gene segment. An earlier analysis of under 750 of the donors called V segments functional above 56.7% productive rearrangements and segregating when the between-donor standard deviation exceeded 5%. A statistical classification framework was built for diagnosing cytomegalovirus status from the catalog of TCR beta chain sequences. In a later analysis, V and J genes were assigned by comparing TCR nucleotide sequences against IMGT/GENE-DB human TR gene sequences. The TCRdist pipeline was used in a later analysis to assign CDR3 sequences and most-parsimonious VDJ recombination scenarios. In a later analysis, each TCR beta chain was defined by its CDR3 amino acid sequence together with its V-gene family, and reads without a unique V-gene family were excluded. As a way to deal with suspected cross-contamination and a sequencing artifact, a later analysis dropped 640 or so nucleotide sequences that were highly shared and had low generation probability. In a later analysis, a clonal expansion index for each public chain was calculated from normalized within-repertoire ranks of inferred template counts. A later analysis computed generation probabilities with a VDJ recombination model fitted to out-of-frame rearrangements, and checked the results against IGoR. In a later analysis, TCR-TCR, TCR-HLA and TCR-CMV co-occurrence was scored with hypergeometric tests, and a repertoire-size bias correction was applied to TCR pairs. To estimate false discovery rates, a later analysis permuted the HLA or CMV assignments 20 times. In a later analysis, co-occurring TCRs were grouped with DBSCAN, and TCRdist sequence similarity was added when clustering was performed within HLA-allele-positive subsets. Repertoires with fewer than 30,000 or more than 120,000 public chains were left out of co-occurrence clustering, as were about 5 repertoires with anomalous nucleotide sharing. In its TCRdb copy, this immuneACCESS table keeps in-frame sequences only and misses some clones. Where compared with another copy, unresolved V genes explain less than half of these, and the others have no known cause. That table furnishes V, J and clone size, whereas the DNA furnished D and trimming. This sample is represented by about 150,000 clones; 70% to 85% of them were singletons. Clones ranked in the top ten supply 6.5% to 7.5% of the sample.

This sequence originates from a woman aged 45-65 years in good health and CMV-seropositive. Source material: PBMCs. Recombination linked TRBV6-6 to TRBJ1-1; TRBD1 is perhaps the D gene, given 5 matching bases. The CDR3: CASSYSQVNTEAFF. The DNA sequence is given as TGTGCCAGCAGTTACTCACAGGTGAACACTGAAGCTTTCTTT.